Following are 32 T cell receptor beta chains from one sample sequenced in a study of cytomegalovirus exposure and HLA in healthy donors (dated by TCRdb to 2016 to 2017). Receptor libraries were prepared by the immunoSEQ multiplex PCR assay. For the multiplex PCR, a mixture combining 60 forward primers for TCR Vbeta segments and 13 reverse primers for TCR Jbeta segments was used. TCRdb took this table from immuneACCESS and kept in-frame rearrangements with V and J called. Such tables lack part of the clones; where checked against another copy, unresolved V genes explain under half of the gap, and the rest is unexplained. This sample gives fewer than 200,000 clones in total; 9.5% of them show up just once. Over 1% of the sample is taken by the ten largest. The sample comprised PBMCs. The receptors shown here come from a woman in her twenties or thirties in good health and CMV-seropositive.

The chain couples TRBV2 to TRBJ2-2, with unresolved D. Germline CDR1 SNHLY, CDR2 FYNNEI. V was shortened by 4 bases and J by 8 bases, with 11 bases between the two germline ends. This CDR3 has 13 amino acids. The CDR3 loop is CASSVGERGELFF. The CDR3 DNA is TGTGCCAGCAGTGTCGGAGAAAGGGGGGAGCTGTTTTTT.

The V and J genes are TRBV5-1 and TRBJ2-1; 10 nucleotides align to TRBD2. The CDR3 contains 16 residues. The V segment lost 1 base and the J segment 5 bases; nucleotides outside the gene matches: 6. Germline V lookup: CDR1 SGHRS, CDR2 YFSETQ. CDR3 nucleotide sequence: TGCGCCAGCAGCTTGTGGCCCAGCGGGGGGGACAATGAGCAGTTCTTC. Its translation: CASSLWPSGGDNEQFF.

V gene TRBV6-1 combines with J gene TRBJ2-5, with D perhaps TRBD1 (6 bases). This CDR3 comprises 15 residues. Trimming cost V 4 bases and J 1 base, with 13 bases left between them. Germline V lookup: CDR1 MNHNS, CDR2 SASEGT. This chain's CDR3 is CASSGPGHLQETQYF. In DNA form, the CDR3 reads TGTGCCAGCAGTGGACCGGGACATCTCCAAGAGACCCAGTACTTC.

This clone was counted only a few times. The rearrangement links TRBV6-5 to TRBJ2-4, with D tentatively TRBD2 (6 bases). The length of the CDR3 is 15 residues. Trimming stripped 5 bases from V and 0 bases from J, with 11 bases between. The germline gives CDR1 MNHEY, CDR2 SVGAGI. CDR3 DNA sequence: TGTGCCAGCAGTCCCGTTAGCGGAGCCAAAAACATTCAGTACTTC. It specifies CASSPVSGAKNIQYF.

The chain uses TRBV27 and TRBJ1-2, with D possibly being TRBD1 (6 bases). CDR3 length: 13 residues. Between the trimmed V and J ends, which lost 5 bases and 8 bases, there was a span of 15 bases. The germline CDR1 and CDR2 sequences are MNHEY and SMNVEV (reference sequence). CDR3 in DNA: TGTGCCAGCAGTCCGAGACAGGAACGGGGCTACACCTTC. This codes for CASSPRQERGYTF.

This clone was counted ten times or more. The V gene is TRBV2, the J gene TRBJ1-1; D is possibly TRBD1 (5 bases). In germline, CDR1 is SNHLY, CDR2 FYNNEI. The V end was cut by 5 bases, the J end by 5 bases, with 12 bases between. The CDR3 totals 13 residues. The CDR3 spells CASSQGPGTEAFF. The DNA for the CDR3 is TGTGCCAGCAGTCAAGGCCCAGGGACTGAAGCTTTCTTT. Combining the CDR3 with reference TRBV2 and TRBJ1-1 gives the whole variable domain EPEVTQTPSHQVTQMGQEVILRCVPISNHLYFYWYRQILGQKVEFLVSFYNNEISEKSEIFDDQFSVERPDGSNFTLKIRSTKLEDSAMYFCASSQGPGTEAFFGQGTRLTVV.

The chain couples TRBV29-1 to TRBJ2-1; 13 nucleotides line up with TRBD2. Looked up from germline, CDR1 is SQVTM and CDR2 is ANQGSEA. The CDR3 consists of 15 residues. Trimming cost V 3 bases and J 2 bases; bases outside gene matches: 1. CDR3 residues: CSVEGTSGTYNEQFF. In nucleotides, the CDR3 is TGCAGCGTTGAGGGGACTAGCGGGACCTACAATGAGCAGTTCTTC.

This clone was detected only a few times. V is TRBV6-5 and J is TRBJ2-7; 9 nucleotides agree with TRBD2. After removal of 4 bases from V and 6 bases from J, the junction contained 10 bases not matched to a gene. Germline V gene sequence: CDR1 MNHEY, CDR2 SVGAGI. This CDR3 comprises 15 residues. CDR3 bases: TGTGCCAGCAGTTCAAATCCGGGACTAGCTTCCGAGCAGTACTTC. Amino acid sequence: CASSSNPGLASEQYF.

The genes are TRBV7-2 and TRBJ1-1; perhaps TRBD1 as D (6 bases). Per the germline V gene, CDR1 is SGHTA and CDR2 is FQGNSA. The CDR3 contains 13 residues. Deletions cut 2 bases from V and 9 bases from J, with 13 bases between. This chain's CDR3 is CASSLLQGKKAFF. As DNA, the CDR3 is TGTGCCAGCAGCTTACTCCAGGGGAAGAAAGCTTTCTTT.

A few counts support this clone. The CDR3 is CASSVDRTSGLTSTDTQYF. The CDR3 coding sequence is TGTGCCAGCAGCGTAGATAGAACTAGCGGTCTCACTAGCACAGATACGCAGTATTTT. The chain couples TRBV9 to TRBJ2-3, with 8 bases fitting TRBD2. V gave up 0 bases and J gave up 0 bases; unmatched junction bases: 12. Germline V gives CDR1 SGDLS, CDR2 YYNGEE. The length of the CDR3 is 19 residues.

The rearrangement joins TRBV30 to TRBJ2-7; TRBD1 matches at 7 bases. The V gene end was trimmed by 2 bases and the J gene end by 3 bases; junction bases not matched to a gene: 7. The CDR3 has 14 residues. The germline CDR1 and CDR2 sequences are GTSNPN and SVGIG (reference sequence). CDR3 sequence reads: CAWSFWDSIYEQYF. As DNA, the CDR3 is TGTGCCTGGAGTTTCTGGGACAGTATCTACGAGCAGTACTTC.

CDR3 region: CASSSPTGPRTDTQYF. DNA for the CDR3: TGTGCCAGCTCATCGCCGACAGGGCCCCGCACAGATACGCAGTATTTT. The V and J genes are TRBV18 and TRBJ2-3; 7 bases align to TRBD1. The ends lost 5 bases at V and 1 base at J; junction bases unmatched: 9. The length of the CDR3 is 16 residues. CDR1 is KGHSH, CDR2 LQKENI, per germline.

As for this clone: A read error may produce the germline difference seen at one junction end. Other DNA sequences in the sample encode the same CDR3. The chain combines TRBV5-6 with TRBJ1-5; possibly TRBD1 for D (6 bases). Germline-derived CDR1 and CDR2 are SGHDT and YYEEEE. The CDR3 has 17 residues. CDR3 sequence: CASSLGPGQLTNQPQHF. The CDR3 DNA reads TGTGCCAGCAGCCTCGGCCCCGGACAGCTAACCAATCAGCCCCAGCACTTT.

This clone was detected only once. The chain combines TRBV4-1 with TRBJ2-5, with a possible D match to TRBD2 (5 bases). The DNA end favors TRBJ2-7, so the J call may be wrong. From germline, CDR1 is MGHRA and CDR2 YSYEKL. The CDR3 runs to 14 residues. This CDR3 is CASSQGRDFYEQYF. The CDR3 nucleotides read TGCGCCAGCAGCCAAGGACGGGATTTCTACGAGCAGTACTTC.

This clone was seen a handful of times. The genes are TRBV27 and TRBJ1-4, with no clear D. The CDR3 spans 17 residues. Germline lookup yields CDR1 MNHEY and CDR2 SMNVEV (reference sequence). Trimming took off 0 bases at V and 4 bases at J, with 15 bases between the two ends. The CDR3 DNA is TGTGCCAGCAGTTTATCGGCTCGACAACCCTTTAATGAAAAACTGTTTTTT. Translated, it gives CASSLSARQPFNEKLFF.

A note on this clone: Since no conserved phenylalanine or tryptophan closes the CDR3, a read error is the likely cause. This chain connects TRBV5-1 to TRBJ1-2; D is possibly TRBD1 (6 bases). CDR3 length equals 14 residues. Germline-derived CDR1 and CDR2 are SGHRS and YFSETQ. V was trimmed by 4 bases and J by 6 bases, leaving 16 bases between them. The CDR3 reads CASSPGQLMDGYTL. CDR3 bases: TGCGCCAGCAGCCCTGGACAGCTTATGGATGGCTACACCCTC.

This clone was detected a few times. The CDR3 here is CASRTTSGPDTQYF. In DNA form, the CDR3 reads TGCGCCAGCCGGACTACGTCGGGGCCAGATACGCAGTATTTT. The gene calls are TRBV10-2 and TRBJ2-3; D may be TRBD2 (6 bases). Germline CDR1 WSHSY, CDR2 SAAADI. Between the trimmed V and J ends, which lost 8 bases and 4 bases, there was a span of 16 bases. CDR3 length: 14 residues.

The CDR3 DNA reads TGTGCCAGCAGTCCAATAGCGGGAGGGGACGAGCAGTACTTC. It translates to CASSPIAGGDEQYF. The chain has TRBV27 and TRBJ2-7, with 11 positions matching TRBD2. CDR1 is MNHEY, CDR2 SMNVEV, per germline (reference sequence). J lost 5 bases, V lost 5 bases, and 5 bases had no gene match. This CDR3 contains 14 residues.

The chain employs TRBV19 and TRBJ2-7; D might be TRBD1 (5 bases). CDR3 length: 15 residues. Between the trimmed V and J ends, which lost 3 bases and 5 bases, there was a span of 17 bases. Germline-derived CDR1 and CDR2 are LNHDA and SQIVND (reference sequence). CDR3 amino acids: CASSIRQTPAHEQYF. The CDR3 DNA reads as TGTGCCAGTAGTATTCGACAGACTCCTGCGCACGAGCAGTACTTC.

This chain connects TRBV7-2 to TRBJ2-3, with TRBD2 matching 9 bases. The CDR3 is 15 amino acids. V was clipped by 3 bases and J by 4 bases; unmatched bases: 5. CDR1 and CDR2 (germline): SGHTA, FQGNSA. This chain's CDR3 is CASSFGTSFSDTQYF. The CDR3 nucleotides read TGTGCCAGCAGCTTCGGGACTAGCTTTTCAGATACGCAGTATTTT. The whole variable domain, filled in from reference TRBV7-2 and TRBJ2-3, reads GAGVSQSPSNKVTEKGKDVELRCDPISGHTALYWYRQSLGQGLEFLIYFQGNSAPDKSGLPSDRFSAERTGGSVSTLTIQRTQQEDSAVYLCASSFGTSFSDTQYFGPGTRLTVL.

This clone was counted a few times. CDR3 loop: CASSTRLPGNQPQHF. DNA for the CDR3: TGTGCCAGCAGTACCCGACTGCCAGGCAATCAGCCCCAGCATTTT. The chain employs TRBV6-1 and TRBJ1-5; D remains unclear. V lost 5 bases and J lost 2, with 13 bases in between. The germline gives CDR1 MNHNS, CDR2 SASEGT. The CDR3 contains 15 residues.

This clone occurred a few times. This chain connects TRBV6-1 to TRBJ1-5; D unclear. This CDR3 has 11 amino acids. Germline CDR1 reads MNHNS; CDR2 reads SASEGT. Deletions cut 9 bases from V and 5 bases from J, with 8 bases between. In nucleotides, the CDR3 is TGTGCCAGTGGCCTCCATCAGCCCCAGCATTTT. Encoded protein: CASGLHQPQHF.

The rearrangement joins TRBV7-9 to TRBJ2-5; D gene unclear. The CDR3 consists of 14 residues. V was pared by 5 bases and J by 4 bases, with 14 bases between. From germline, CDR1 is SEHNR and CDR2 FQNEAQ (reference sequence). The CDR3 loop reads CASSETMNPETQYF. The CDR3, as DNA: TGTGCCAGCAGCGAAACAATGAATCCAGAGACCCAGTACTTC.

The CDR3 DNA sequence: TGTGCCAGCAGCCGGTCGGGAGGGGGCAGGGAGACCCAGTACTTC. It encodes CASSRSGGGRETQYF. The gene calls are TRBV11-2 and TRBJ2-5; D perhaps matches TRBD2 (8 bases). Trimming took 5 bases from V and 5 from J, leaving 18 bases between them. The CDR3 totals 15 residues. The germline V gene encodes CDR1 SGHAT and CDR2 FQNNGV.

This clone was found a few times. The chain combines TRBV5-1 with TRBJ2-1; D possibly corresponds to TRBD1 (6 bases). Germline CDR1 SGHRS, CDR2 YFSETQ. The CDR3 sequence is 15 residues long. V lost 3 bases to trimming and J lost 8 bases, with 18 bases between them. The DNA for the CDR3 is TGCGCCAGCAGCTCCGAGGGGGTCCCCATGGATGAGCAGTTCTTC. Protein: CASSSEGVPMDEQFF.

This rearrangement joins TRBV10-3 to TRBJ2-1; 10 nucleotides align to TRBD2. The V gene end was trimmed by 2 bases and the J gene end by 2 bases; junction bases not matched to a gene: 6. The germline CDR1 and CDR2 sequences are ENHRY and SYGVKD. The CDR3 is made up of 17 amino acids. CDR3 sequence: CAISEVGSGRAYNEQFF. The CDR3 nucleotides are TGTGCCATCAGTGAGGTTGGAAGCGGGAGGGCCTACAATGAGCAGTTCTTC.

This clone appeared a few times. The rearrangement joins TRBV29-1 to TRBJ2-3; 7 bases are a match to TRBD2. Trimming at V came to 3 bases and at J to 4 bases, leaving 4 bases not matched to a gene. This CDR3 has 13 residues. Germline loops: CDR1 SQVTM, CDR2 ANQGSEA. This chain's CDR3 is CSVEWAGADTQYF. In DNA form, the CDR3 reads TGCAGCGTTGAGTGGGCGGGAGCAGATACGCAGTATTTT.

This clone was observed many times. J is TRBJ2-3 and V is TRBV10-2; the match to TRBD2 covers 12 bases. The CDR3 has 15 residues. The junction had 2 bases not matched to a gene; V was cut back by 0 bases and J by 7 bases. In germline, CDR1 is WSHSY, CDR2 SAAADI. Here the CDR3 reads CASSESTSGGNTQYF. The CDR3 DNA reads as TGCGCCAGCAGTGAGTCGACTAGCGGGGGAAATACGCAGTATTTT.

The CDR3, as DNA: TGTGCCAGCAGCTACCCCCAGGGTTATGGCTACACCTTC. Protein: CASSYPQGYGYTF. The chain combines TRBV2 with TRBJ1-2, with TRBD1 as a possible D gene (5 bases). With 6 bases removed from V and 5 bases from J, the gap between germline ends came to 13 bases. This CDR3 has 13 residues. CDR1 is SNHLY, CDR2 FYNNEI, per germline. Based on the CDR3 plus reference TRBV2 and TRBJ1-2, the full variable domain is EPEVTQTPSHQVTQMGQEVILRCVPISNHLYFYWYRQILGQKVEFLVSFYNNEISEKSEIFDDQFSVERPDGSNFTLKIRSTKLEDSAMYFCASSYPQGYGYTFGSGTRLTVV.

V and J are TRBV6-6 and TRBJ2-5, with a possible D match to TRBD2 (6 bases). V gave up 6 bases and J gave up 4 bases, with 12 bases separating them. The CDR3 is 13 amino acids. The V gene's germline CDR1 is MNHNY and CDR2 SVGAGI (reference sequence). The CDR3 here is CASRQVGGETQYF. The CDR3 DNA sequence: TGTGCCAGCAGACAGGTGGGGGGAGAGACCCAGTACTTC.

V usage is TRBV5-4 and J usage is TRBJ2-5; D might be TRBD2 (5 bases). The V gene's germline CDR1 is SGHNT and CDR2 YYREEE (reference sequence). V was cut by 0 bases and J by 5 bases, with 11 bases left in between. The CDR3 spans 14 residues. CDR3 amino acids: CASSLARGMETQYF. For the CDR3, the DNA is TGTGCCAGCAGCTTGGCCAGAGGGATGGAGACCCAGTACTTC.

The rearrangement uses TRBV10-1 and TRBJ2-1, with D perhaps TRBD2 (6 bases). V was shortened by 0 bases and J by 6 bases, with 15 bases between the two germline ends. Germline V gene lookup returns CDR1 WNHNN and CDR2 SYGVQD (reference sequence). The CDR3 loop spans 16 amino acids. The CDR3 reads CASSESGLAYSNEQFF. CDR3 nucleotide sequence: TGCGCCAGCAGTGAGTCTGGCCTAGCGTACTCCAATGAGCAGTTCTTC.